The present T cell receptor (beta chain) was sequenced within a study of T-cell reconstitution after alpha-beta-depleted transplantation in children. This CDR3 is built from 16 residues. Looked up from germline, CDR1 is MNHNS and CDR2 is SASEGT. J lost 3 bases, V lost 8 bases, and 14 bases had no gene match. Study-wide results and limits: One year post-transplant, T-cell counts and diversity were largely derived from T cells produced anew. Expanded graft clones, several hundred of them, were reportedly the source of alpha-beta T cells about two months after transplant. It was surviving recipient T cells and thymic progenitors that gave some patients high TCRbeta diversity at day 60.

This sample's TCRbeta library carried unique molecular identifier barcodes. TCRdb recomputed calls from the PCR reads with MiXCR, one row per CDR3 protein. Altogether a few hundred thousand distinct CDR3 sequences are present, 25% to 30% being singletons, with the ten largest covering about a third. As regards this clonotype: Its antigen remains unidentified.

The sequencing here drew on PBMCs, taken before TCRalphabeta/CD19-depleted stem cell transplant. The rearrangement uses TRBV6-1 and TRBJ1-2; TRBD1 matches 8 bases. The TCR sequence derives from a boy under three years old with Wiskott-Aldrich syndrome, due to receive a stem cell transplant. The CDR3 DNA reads TGTGCCAGCGAGCCTGGACAGGGAATATTGGACTATGGCTACACCTTC. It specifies CASEPGQGILDYGYTF.